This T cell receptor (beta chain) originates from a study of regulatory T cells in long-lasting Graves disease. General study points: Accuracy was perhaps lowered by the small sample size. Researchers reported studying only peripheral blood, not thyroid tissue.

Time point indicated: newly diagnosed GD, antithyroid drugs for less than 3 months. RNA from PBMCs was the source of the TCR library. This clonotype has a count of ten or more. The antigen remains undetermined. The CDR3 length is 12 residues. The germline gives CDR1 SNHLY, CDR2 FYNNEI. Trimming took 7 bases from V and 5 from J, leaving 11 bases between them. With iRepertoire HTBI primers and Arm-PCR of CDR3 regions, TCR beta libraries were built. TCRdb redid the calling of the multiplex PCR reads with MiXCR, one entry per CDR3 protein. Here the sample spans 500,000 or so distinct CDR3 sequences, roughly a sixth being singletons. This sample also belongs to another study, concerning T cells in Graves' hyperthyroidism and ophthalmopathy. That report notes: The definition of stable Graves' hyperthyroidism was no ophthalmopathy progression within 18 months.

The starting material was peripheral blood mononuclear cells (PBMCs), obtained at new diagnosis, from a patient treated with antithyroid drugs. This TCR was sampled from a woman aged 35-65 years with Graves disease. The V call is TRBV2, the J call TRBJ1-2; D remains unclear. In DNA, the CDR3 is TGTGCCAGCATTGAGTTTTCATATGGCTACACCTTC. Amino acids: CASIEFSYGYTF.